Each of the 2 T cell receptor beta chains below was sequenced from the same sample in a study of beta chain features in type 1 diabetes. Whole-study results and caveats: In every one of the four CD4+ subsets, TCRB CDR3s were moderately but significantly shorter in Type 1 diabetes patients.

Of the isolated RNA, all was reverse transcribed, and so the sequenced material was expressed TCRB transcripts. TCRdb's table, derived via immunoSEQ multiplex PCR, lists solely in-frame clones and lacks some. The sample has under 150,000 clones; roughly a sixth are singletons. The antigens for these receptors are not known. Specimen: central memory CD4+ T cells from blood. These receptors originate from a man aged 18-30 years with type 1 diabetes.

This clone was found a few times. V usage is TRBV7-3 and J usage is TRBJ2-1, with TRBD2 matching 10 bases. This CDR3 region has 17 residues. The junction had 12 bases not matched to a gene; V was cut back by 4 bases and J by 6 bases. Per germline, CDR1 SGHTA and CDR2 FQGTGA. CDR3 DNA sequence: TGTGCCAGCAGCTCCTCGCCGATAGCGGGGGGAGGCAATGAGCAGTTCTTC. Translating it yields CASSSSPIAGGGNEQFF.

The chain uses TRBV4-2 and TRBJ2-1, with 9 bases fitting TRBD2. Germline V gene sequence: CDR1 LGHNA, CDR2 YNFKEQ. Trimming cost V 2 bases and J 6 bases; bases outside gene matches: 11. The CDR3 sequence is 17 residues long. CDR3 in amino acids: CASSQPGGLAMGNEQFF. The CDR3 coding sequence is TGTGCCAGCAGCCAACCCGGAGGACTAGCGATGGGCAATGAGCAGTTCTTC.